The present T cell receptor beta chain was sequenced within a study of T cell changes during pregnancy in multiple sclerosis. This CDR3 spans 14 amino acids. With 7 bases removed from V and 2 bases from J, the gap between germline ends came to 15 bases. Germline V gene lookup returns CDR1 MDHEN and CDR2 SYDVKM. Produced via immunoSEQ multiplex PCR; TCRdb's table is partial and in-frame only. The repertoire has under 80,000 clones, approximately 86% of them found once; the top ten carry about 1.7%. The rearrangement links TRBV28 to TRBJ2-7; a possible D gene is TRBD2 (5 bases). The source is a female donor with multiple sclerosis, enrolled in a pregnancy study. Sequencing was performed on peripheral blood, taken in the first trimester of pregnancy. As DNA, the CDR3 is TGTGCCAGCACCGCCGACCTCGGGGCCTACGAGCAGTACTTC. As protein: CASTADLGAYEQYF.